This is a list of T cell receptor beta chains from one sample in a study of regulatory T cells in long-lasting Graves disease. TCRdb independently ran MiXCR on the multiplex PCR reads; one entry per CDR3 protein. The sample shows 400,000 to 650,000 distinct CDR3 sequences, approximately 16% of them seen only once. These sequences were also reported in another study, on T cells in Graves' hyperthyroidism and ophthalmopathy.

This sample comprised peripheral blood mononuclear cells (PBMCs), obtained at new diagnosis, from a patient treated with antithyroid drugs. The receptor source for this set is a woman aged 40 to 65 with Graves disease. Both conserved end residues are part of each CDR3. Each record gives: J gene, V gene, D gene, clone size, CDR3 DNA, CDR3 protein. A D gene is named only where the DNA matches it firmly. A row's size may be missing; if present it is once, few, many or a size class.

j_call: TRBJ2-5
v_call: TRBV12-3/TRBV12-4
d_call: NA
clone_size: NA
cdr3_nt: TGTGCCAGCAGTTTCGCCAGGGGCACCCTCCAAGAGACCCAGTACTTC
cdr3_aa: CASSFARGTLQETQYF

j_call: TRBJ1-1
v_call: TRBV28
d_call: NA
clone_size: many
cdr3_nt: TGTGCCAGCAGTGCTTTTCCGGGGAACACTGAAGCTTTCTTT
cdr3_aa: CASSAFPGNTEAFF

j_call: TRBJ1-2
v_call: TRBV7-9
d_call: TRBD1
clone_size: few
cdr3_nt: TGTGCCAGCAGCTTCTCGGGACAGGGGGTGAAATATGGCTACACCTTC
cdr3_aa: CASSFSGQGVKYGYTF

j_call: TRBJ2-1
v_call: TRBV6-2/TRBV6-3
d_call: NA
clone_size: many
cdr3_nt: TGTGCCAGCAGCCCCGGGAGTCTCCACTCCTACAATGAGCAGTTCTTC
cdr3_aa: CASSPGSLHSYNEQFF

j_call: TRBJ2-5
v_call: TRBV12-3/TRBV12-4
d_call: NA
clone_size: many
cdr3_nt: TGTGCCAGCAGTGGGCGTTCCCAAGAGACCCAGTACTTC
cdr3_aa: CASSGRSQETQYF

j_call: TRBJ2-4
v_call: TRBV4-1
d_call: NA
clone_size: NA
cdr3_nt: TGCGCCAGCAGCCAGTCTTGGAGGGCGGGCCAAAACATTCAGTACTTC
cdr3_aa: CASSQSWRAGQNIQYF

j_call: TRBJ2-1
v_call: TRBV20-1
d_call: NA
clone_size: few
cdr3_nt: TGCAGTGCTAGAGATGACCAGGGGTCCTACAATGAGCAGTTCTTC
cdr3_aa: CSARDDQGSYNEQFF

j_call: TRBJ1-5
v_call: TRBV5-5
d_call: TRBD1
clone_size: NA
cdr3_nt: TGTGCCAGCAGCTTACAGGGGGCGTTGGCCCCTAATCAGCCCCAGCATTTT
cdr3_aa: CASSLQGALAPNQPQHF

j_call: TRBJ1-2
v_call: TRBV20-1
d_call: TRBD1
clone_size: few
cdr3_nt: TGCAGTGCTAGGAAACAGGGGGCTGGTGGCTACACCTTC
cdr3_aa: CSARKQGAGGYTF

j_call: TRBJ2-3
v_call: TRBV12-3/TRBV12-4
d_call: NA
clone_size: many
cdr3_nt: TGTGCCAGCAGCCCAATTAGGGACAAAAAAAAGGGCACAGATACGCAGTATTTT
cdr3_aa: CASSPIRDKKKGTDTQYF

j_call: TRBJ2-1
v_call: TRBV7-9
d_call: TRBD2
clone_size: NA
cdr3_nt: TGTGCAGTCGGGGGGTACAATGAGCAGTTCTTC
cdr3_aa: CAVGGYNEQFF

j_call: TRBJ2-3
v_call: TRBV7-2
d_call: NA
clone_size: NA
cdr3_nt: TGTGCCAGCAGCGCAACCTGGGTCATCAGGAATACGCAGTATTTT
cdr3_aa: CASSATWVIRNTQYF

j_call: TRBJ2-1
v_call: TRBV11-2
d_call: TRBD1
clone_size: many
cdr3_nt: TGTGCCAGCAGCCCACGGGACAGGGGATCCTACAATGAGCAGTTCTTC
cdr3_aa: CASSPRDRGSYNEQFF

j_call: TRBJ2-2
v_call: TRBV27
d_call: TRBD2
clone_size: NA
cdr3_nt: TGTGCCAGCAGAAAGGAACTAGCGGGGTTGTCCGGGGAGCTGTTTTTT
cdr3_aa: CASRKELAGLSGELFF

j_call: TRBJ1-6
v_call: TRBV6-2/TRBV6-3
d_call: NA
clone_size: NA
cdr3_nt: TGTGCCAGCAGTGTACCCAGGGAATCACCCCTCCACTTT
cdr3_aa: CASSVPRESPLHF

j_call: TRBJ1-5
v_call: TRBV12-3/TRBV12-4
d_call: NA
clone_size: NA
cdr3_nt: TGTGCCAGCAGTTTATCGGGGAGTTTGGGACCCTATCAGCCCCAGCATTTT
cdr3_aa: CASSLSGSLGPYQPQHF

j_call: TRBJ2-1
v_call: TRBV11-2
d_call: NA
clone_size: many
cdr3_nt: TGTGCCAGCAGCCCGAGACCCCCCCCGGGCAATGAGCAGTTCTTC
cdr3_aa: CASSPRPPPGNEQFF

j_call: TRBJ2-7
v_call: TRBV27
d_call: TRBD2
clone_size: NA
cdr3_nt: TGTGCCAGCAGTTTTAGCGGGGCTACCGAGCAGTACTTC
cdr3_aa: CASSFSGATEQYF

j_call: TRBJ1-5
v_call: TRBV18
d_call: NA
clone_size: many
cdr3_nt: TGTGCCAGCTCACCACCGAACAGCCCATGGCCCCAGCATTTT
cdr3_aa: CASSPPNSPWPQHF

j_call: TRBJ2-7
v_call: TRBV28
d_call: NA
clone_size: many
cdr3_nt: TGTGCCGCGTCAGGTTACTACGAGCAGTACTTC
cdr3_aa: CAASGYYEQYF

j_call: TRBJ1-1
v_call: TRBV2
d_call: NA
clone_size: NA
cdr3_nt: TGTGCCAGCAGTGCAAACCAGGCTCGTAAAGAAGCTTTCTTT
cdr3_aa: CASSANQARKEAFF

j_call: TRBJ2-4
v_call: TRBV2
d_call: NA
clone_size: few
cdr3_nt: TGTGCCAGCAGTGAAACTAGTAACAAAAACATTCAGTACTTC
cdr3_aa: CASSETSNKNIQYF

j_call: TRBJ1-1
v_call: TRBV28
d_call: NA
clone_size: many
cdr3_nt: TGTGCCAGCAGTATACACATCCTTATGAACACTGAAGCTTTCTTT
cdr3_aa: CASSIHILMNTEAFF

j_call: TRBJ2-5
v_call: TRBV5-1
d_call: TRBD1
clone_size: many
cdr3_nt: TGCGCCAGCAGCTTGCTTTCGGACAGGGGAGAGACCCAGTACTTC
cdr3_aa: CASSLLSDRGETQYF

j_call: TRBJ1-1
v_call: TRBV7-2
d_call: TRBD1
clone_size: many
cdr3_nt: TGTGCCAGCAGCCGGGACAGGCTGTCGAACACTGAAGCTTTCTTT
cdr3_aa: CASSRDRLSNTEAFF

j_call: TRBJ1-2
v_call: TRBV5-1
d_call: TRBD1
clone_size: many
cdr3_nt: TGTGCCAGCAGCCGGACAGGGGGCAACTATGGCTACACCTTC
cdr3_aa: CASSRTGGNYGYTF

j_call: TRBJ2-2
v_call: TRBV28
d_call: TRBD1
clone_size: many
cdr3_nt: TGTGCCAGCGGGACAGGGGGATCCGGGGAGCTGTTTTTT
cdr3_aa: CASGTGGSGELFF

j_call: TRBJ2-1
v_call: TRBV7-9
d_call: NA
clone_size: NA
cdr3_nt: TGTGCCAGCAGCTGGGGAAGTGAGCAGTTCTTC
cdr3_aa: CASSWGSEQFF

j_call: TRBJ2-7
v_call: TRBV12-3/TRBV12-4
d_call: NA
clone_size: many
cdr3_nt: TGTGCCAGCAGTTTAGGGGTTACCTACGAGCAGTACTTC
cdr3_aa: CASSLGVTYEQYF

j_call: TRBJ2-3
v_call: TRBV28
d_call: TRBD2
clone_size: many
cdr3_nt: TGTGCCAGCAGGGGACTAGCCCCAGATACGCAGTATTTT
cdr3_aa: CASRGLAPDTQYF

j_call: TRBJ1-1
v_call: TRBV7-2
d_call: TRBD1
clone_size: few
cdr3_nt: TGTGCCAGCAGCTCCAAAAAAGGGACAGGGGTGTGGGGCACTGAAGCTTTCTTT
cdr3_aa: CASSSKKGTGVWGTEAFF

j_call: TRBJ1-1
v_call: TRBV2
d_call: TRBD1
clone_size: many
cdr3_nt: TGTGCCAGCAGTGATATGCTCCCAGGGGGGACTGAAGCTTTCTTT
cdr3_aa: CASSDMLPGGTEAFF

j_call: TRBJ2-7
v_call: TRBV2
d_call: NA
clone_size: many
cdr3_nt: TGTGCCAGCAGCCGACTAGAGGCCTACGAGCAGTACTTC
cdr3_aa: CASSRLEAYEQYF

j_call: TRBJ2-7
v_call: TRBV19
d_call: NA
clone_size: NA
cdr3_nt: TGTGCCAGTAGTATGGTCTGGGGACCCTTCGAGCAGTACTTC
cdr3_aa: CASSMVWGPFEQYF

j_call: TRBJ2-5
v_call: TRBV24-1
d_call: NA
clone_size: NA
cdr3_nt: TGTGCCACCAGTGAAACAGGGATGGAAGAGACCCAGTACTTC
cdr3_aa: CATSETGMEETQYF

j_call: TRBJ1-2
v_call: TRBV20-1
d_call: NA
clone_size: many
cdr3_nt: TGCAGTGCTAGTCCGGAGGGTCTCTATGGCTACACCTTC
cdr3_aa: CSASPEGLYGYTF

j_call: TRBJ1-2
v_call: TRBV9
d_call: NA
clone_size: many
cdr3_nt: TGTGCCAGCAGCGTACCCGGAAATGGCTACACCTTC
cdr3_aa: CASSVPGNGYTF

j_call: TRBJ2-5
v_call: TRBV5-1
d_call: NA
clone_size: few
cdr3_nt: TGCGCCAGCAGCTTCAGTATCTCACAAGAGACCCAGTACTTC
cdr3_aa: CASSFSISQETQYF

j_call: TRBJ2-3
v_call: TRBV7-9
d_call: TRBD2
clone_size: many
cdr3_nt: TGTGCCAGCAGGACTGGACTAGCCGTGGCAGATACGCAGTATTTT
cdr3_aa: CASRTGLAVADTQYF

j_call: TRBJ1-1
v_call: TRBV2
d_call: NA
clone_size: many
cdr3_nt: TGTGCCAGCAGTGAGGAGGGAGTGAACACTGAAGCTTTCTTT
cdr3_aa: CASSEEGVNTEAFF

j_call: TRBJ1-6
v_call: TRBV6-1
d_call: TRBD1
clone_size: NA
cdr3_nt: TGTGCCAGCAGTGGGACAGGGAAGGGTTTTTTGAATTCACCCCTCCACTTT
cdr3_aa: CASSGTGKGFLNSPLHF

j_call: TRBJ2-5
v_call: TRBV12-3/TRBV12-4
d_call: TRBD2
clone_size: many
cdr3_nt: TGTGCCAGCAGGAGGGACTACGAACAAGAGACCCAGTACTTC
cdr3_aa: CASRRDYEQETQYF

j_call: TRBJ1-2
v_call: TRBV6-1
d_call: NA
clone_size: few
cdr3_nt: TGTGCCAGCAGTCCCGGTGGGGGGGGCCGAGATGATGGCTACACCTTC
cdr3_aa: CASSPGGGGRDDGYTF

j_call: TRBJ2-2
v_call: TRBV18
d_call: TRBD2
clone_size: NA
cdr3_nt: TGTGCCAGCTCAGCGCTAGCGGGGCTACACACCGGGGAGCTGTTTTTT
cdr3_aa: CASSALAGLHTGELFF